These 8 T cell receptor beta chains came from one sample sequenced in a study of blood T cells in healthy people across ages. Then a second PCR, running roughly 6 to 11 cycles, was carried out with a sample-barcoded 5' primer and a J-beta primer mix. TCRdb reprocessed the 5' RACE reads via MiXCR and lists one record per CDR3 protein. In the table there are approximately 810,000 distinct CDR3 sequences, under 30% of which are singletons. The specimen was blood. These receptors were taken from a woman aged 80 or over in good health.

The chain is built from TRBV19 and TRBJ1-2; D is unresolved. Trimming pared 3 bases from V and 7 bases from J, leaving 12 bases between. CDR1 LNHDA and CDR2 SQIVND come from the germline V gene (reference sequence). CDR3 length equals 13 residues. In DNA, the CDR3 is TGTGCCAGTAGTATCGGCCTTGGGCCTGGCTACACCTTC. It translates to CASSIGLGPGYTF.

In this sample, this clonotype turned up many times. The chain uses TRBV6-2 or TRBV6-3 and TRBJ1-6, with 7 bases that match TRBD1. The CDR3 spans 14 residues. V dropped 3 bases and J dropped 7; count of bases not matched to a gene: 3. CDR1 and CDR2 (germline): MNHEY, SVGEGT. The CDR3, as DNA: TGTGCCAGCAGTTATGGGACAGAGAATTCACCCCTCCACTTT. It translates to CASSYGTENSPLHF.

This clonotype has more than one count but fewer than ten. This chain links TRBV9 with TRBJ2-3, with D perhaps TRBD1 or TRBD2 (5 bases each). In germline, CDR1 is SGDLS, CDR2 YYNGEE. CDR3 length: 14 residues. Trimming shortened V by 2 bases and J by 6 bases, and 13 bases separated the two germline ends. CDR3 protein: CASSVGPLEDTQYF. The CDR3 bases are TGTGCCAGCAGCGTGGGGCCACTAGAGGATACGCAGTATTTT.

This clonotype was counted many times. The chain uses TRBV29-1 and TRBJ1-5, with D unclear. Between the trimmed V and J ends, which lost 4 bases and 3 bases, there was a span of 10 bases. The CDR3 loop spans 13 amino acids. Germline CDR1 is SQVTM and CDR2 is ANQGSEA. The CDR3 here is CSVGSGYNQPQHF. For the CDR3, the DNA is TGCAGCGTTGGGTCGGGGTACAATCAGCCCCAGCATTTT.

The CDR3 is CASSLGPATNYGYTF. CDR3 sequence (DNA): TGTGCCAGCAGCTTAGGCCCGGCTACTAACTATGGCTACACCTTC. The chain has TRBV7-9 and TRBJ1-2; D gene uncertain. CDR1 is SEHNR, CDR2 FQNEAQ, per germline (reference sequence). The ends were cut back, 1 base at V and 0 bases at J, with 9 bases in the middle. There are 15 residues in the CDR3.

This clonotype was observed a few times. A much larger clone is a single base away; this may be a read error. This rearrangement joins TRBV7-9 to TRBJ2-3; possible D gene TRBD1, 5 bases. Per the germline V gene, CDR1 is SEHNR and CDR2 is FQNEAQ (reference sequence). The CDR3 consists of 16 residues. The CDR3 nucleotides are TGTGCCAGCAGCCCCCGGACACAACGATCCACAGATGCGCAGTATTTT. Amino acid sequence: CASSPRTQRSTDAQYF.

The chain employs TRBV18 and TRBJ2-1; 10 bases line up with TRBD2. Trimming at V came to 2 bases and at J to 6 bases, leaving 10 bases not matched to a gene. Germline CDR1 reads KGHSH; CDR2 reads LQKENI. The CDR3 runs 17 residues. The CDR3 coding sequence is TGTGCCAGCTCACCAAGAACAGCGGGGGGGGCCGTCAATGAGCAGTTCTTC. Its protein product is CASSPRTAGGAVNEQFF.

In this sample, this clonotype turned up many times. The gene calls are TRBV12-3 or TRBV12-4 and TRBJ1-2; 9 bases are a match to TRBD1. V dropped 6 bases and J dropped 5; count of bases not matched to a gene: 4. The CDR3 extends over 13 amino acids. The CDR3 loop reads CASSPGQGYGYTF. CDR3 bases: TGTGCCAGCAGCCCTGGACAGGGGTATGGCTACACCTTC.